This T cell receptor beta chain was captured by sequencing in a study of shared clonotypes between healthy human individuals (dated by TCRdb to 2018 to 2021). In terms of the full investigation: A few men and two women, aged 18 to 49 years, made up the cohort. For each donor, three plates each were used for CD4 naive and CD4 memory, two plates were used for CD8 naive, and one plate was used for CD8 memory. To estimate repertoire size and how much clonotypes are shared between individuals, the study performed deep sequencing of blood TCR repertoires from about five healthy adults. To increase sequencing depth and limit assay-specific biases, TCR repertoire library preparation and sequencing were carried out by different laboratories using diverse techniques. Per donor, leukapheresis produced somewhere between about 0.8 and 9 billion PBMCs. Overall results and qualifications from the work: The genetic and exposure-history diversity represented was limited by the small number of donors. Pairwise subsampling indicated that sequencing depth was expected to affect the degree of clonotype sharing among donors. Sampling was restricted to blood, and TCR repertoires in tissue are likely to differ from TCR repertoires in blood. Compared with non-shared clonotypes, the clonotypes found in all four sorted-subset donors had higher generation probabilities. Estimated clonotype richness was generally larger for naive than for memory subsets. Rarefaction of sorted-subset datasets indicated incomplete sequencing despite the large sequencing depth. Around 5.4% of naive CD4, 3.5% of naive CD8, around 2.3% of memory CD4, and 0.35% to 0.4% of memory CD8 clonotypes were shared across a few donors.

For the CD8 naive samples, CD45RO-negative cells were positively selected for CCR7, yielding a CD45RA+CCR7+ population from which TemRA cells were excluded. Donors were healthy HIV-negative adults with no recently reported acute infections or vaccinations. Every donor was a Caucasian adult residing in Nashville, Tennessee, USA. After blood collection by leukapheresis, PBMCs were isolated using Ficoll-Histopaque density gradient centrifugation and then cryopreserved in the vapor phase of liquid nitrogen. Analytical flow cytometry was used to check the purity and quantity of each magnetically sorted T cell population. From each sorted fraction, genomic DNA was isolated and quantified by UV absorbance on a Nanodrop 2000c. Concerning this clone itself: No cognate antigen has been identified for it. No much larger clone is present one base from it, and per-base qualities are unavailable.

CDR3 length: 13 amino acids, cysteine to phenylalanine. The kept DNA is CDR3 alone, 39 bases in frame from the first base. Via the germline V gene (reference sequence), CDR1 is MNHEY and CDR2 SMNVEV. V is clipped by 2 bases and J by 7 bases, and the sequence between their germline boundaries is 9 bases long. TCR CDR3 regions were amplified from genomic DNA by multiplex PCR using the deep immunoSEQ assay. For each cell subset, the extracted genomic DNA was distributed evenly across all wells of several immunoSEQ 96-well plates, and each plate served as one replicate. Each replicate PCR for sorted subsets received roughly 0.2 ug genomic DNA, equal to roughly 30,000 T cell genomes. Purified libraries were quantified with a Qubit 3.0 fluorometer, sized on a Bioanalyzer 2100, and re-quantified with the KAPA Library Quantification kit. Each immunoSEQ 96-well plate was sequenced on its own single-read 150-cycle Illumina NextSeq 550 flow cell. For the original study's pipeline: The immunoSEQ output contained only junctional sequences without quality scores, so filtering could not match that applied to full-length reads. To assign V/J genes and CDR3, sequences were annotated using PyIR, a Python wrapper for IgBLAST v1.9, with IMGT germline references. Reads were removed for weak V/J assignments (E-value above 1e-6), missing CDR3, stop codons, out-of-frame junctions, or ambiguous translated residues. V3J clonotypes were defined as sequences sharing the same inferred V gene, J gene, and CDR3 amino acid sequence. To compute the percentage overlap between repertoires, the number of shared unique clonotypes was divided by the size of the smaller repertoire. RTK rarefaction, the Chao1 estimator, and Recon v2.1 estimates of unobserved clonotypes were used to assess repertoire richness. Generation probabilities for all TCRbeta clonotypes obtained by the gDNA method from a few donors were computed using OLGA. The source is immuneACCESS, and TCRdb retained only in-frame sequences with V and J called. Part of the clones is not carried over; for the studies checked, unresolved V genes explain less than half of this, and the remainder is unexplained. Clone size and the V and J calls come from that table; the DNA yielded D and trimming. The sample table contains approximately 590,000 clones; only one count was recorded for 95% of them. The top ten hold 0.1% to 0.11% of the sample.

The chain uses TRBV27 and TRBJ2-1; confidence is insufficient to name the D gene. The sample taken for sequencing was naive CD8+ T cells sorted from blood. Interpreted using the paper, the cell subset or site label stands for: CD45RA+CCR7+. The TCR originated in a woman aged 30 to 39 in good health. The bases are TGTGCCAGCAGTTTAGCGATACGGAATGAGCAGTTCTTC. Its translation is CASSLAIRNEQFF.